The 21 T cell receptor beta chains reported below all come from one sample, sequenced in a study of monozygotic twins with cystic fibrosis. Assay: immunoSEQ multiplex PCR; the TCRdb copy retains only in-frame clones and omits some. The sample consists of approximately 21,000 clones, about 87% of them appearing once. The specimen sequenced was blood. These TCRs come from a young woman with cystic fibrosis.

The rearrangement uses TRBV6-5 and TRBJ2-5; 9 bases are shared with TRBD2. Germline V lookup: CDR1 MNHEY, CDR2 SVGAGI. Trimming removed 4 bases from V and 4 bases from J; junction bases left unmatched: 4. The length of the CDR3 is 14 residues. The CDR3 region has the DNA TGTGCCAGCAGTTCGACTAGCGGTCGAGAGACCCAGTACTTC. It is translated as CASSSTSGRETQYF.

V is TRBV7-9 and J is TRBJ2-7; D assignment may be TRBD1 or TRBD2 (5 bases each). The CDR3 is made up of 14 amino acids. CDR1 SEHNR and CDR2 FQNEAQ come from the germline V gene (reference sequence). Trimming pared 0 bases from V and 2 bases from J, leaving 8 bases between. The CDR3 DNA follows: TGTGCCAGCAGCTTAGCGGGGGATACCTACGAGCAGTACTTC. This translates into CASSLAGDTYEQYF.

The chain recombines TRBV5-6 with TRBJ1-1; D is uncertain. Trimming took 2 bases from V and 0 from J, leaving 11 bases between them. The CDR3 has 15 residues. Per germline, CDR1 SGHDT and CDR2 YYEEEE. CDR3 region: CASSLIRSMNTEAFF. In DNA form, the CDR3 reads TGTGCCAGCAGCTTAATCCGCTCCATGAACACTGAAGCTTTCTTT.

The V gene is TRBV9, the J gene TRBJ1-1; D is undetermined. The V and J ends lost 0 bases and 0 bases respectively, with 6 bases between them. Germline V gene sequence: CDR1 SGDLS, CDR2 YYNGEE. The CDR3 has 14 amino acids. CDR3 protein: CASSVEGMNTEAFF. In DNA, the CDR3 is TGTGCCAGCAGCGTAGAAGGTATGAACACTGAAGCTTTCTTT.

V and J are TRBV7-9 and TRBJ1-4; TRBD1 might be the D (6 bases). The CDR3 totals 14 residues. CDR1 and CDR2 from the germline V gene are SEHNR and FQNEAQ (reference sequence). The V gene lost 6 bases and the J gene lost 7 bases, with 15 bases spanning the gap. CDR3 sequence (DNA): TGTGCCAGCAGGGCAGGGGTAATAGGTGAAAAACTGTTTTTT. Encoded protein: CASRAGVIGEKLFF.

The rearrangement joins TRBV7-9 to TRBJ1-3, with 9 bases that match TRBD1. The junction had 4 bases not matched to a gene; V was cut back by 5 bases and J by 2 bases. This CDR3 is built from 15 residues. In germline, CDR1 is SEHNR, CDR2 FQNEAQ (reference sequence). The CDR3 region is CASSPHRGPGNTIYF. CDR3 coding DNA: TGTGCCAGCAGCCCTCACAGGGGGCCTGGAAACACCATATATTTT. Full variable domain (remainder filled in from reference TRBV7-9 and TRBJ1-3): DTGVSQNPRHKITKRGQNVTFRCDPISEHNRLYWYRQTLGQGPEFLTYFQNEAQLEKSRLLSDRFSAERPKGSFSTLEIQRTEQGDSAMYLCASSPHRGPGNTIYFGEGSWLTVV.

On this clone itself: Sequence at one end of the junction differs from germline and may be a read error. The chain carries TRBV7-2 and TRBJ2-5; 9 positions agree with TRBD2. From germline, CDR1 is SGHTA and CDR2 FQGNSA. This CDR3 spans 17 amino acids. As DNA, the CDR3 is TGTGCCAGCAGCTTGGGCTGGCTTAGCGGGGGACCAGAGGCCCAGTACTTC. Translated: CASSLGWLSGGPEAQYF.

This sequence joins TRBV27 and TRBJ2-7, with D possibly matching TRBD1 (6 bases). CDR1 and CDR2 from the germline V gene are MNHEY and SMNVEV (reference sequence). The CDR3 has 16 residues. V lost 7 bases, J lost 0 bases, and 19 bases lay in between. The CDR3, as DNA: TGTGCCAGCATCAGGGGCCAGCCTATCAGCTCCTACGAGCAGTACTTC. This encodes CASIRGQPISSYEQYF.

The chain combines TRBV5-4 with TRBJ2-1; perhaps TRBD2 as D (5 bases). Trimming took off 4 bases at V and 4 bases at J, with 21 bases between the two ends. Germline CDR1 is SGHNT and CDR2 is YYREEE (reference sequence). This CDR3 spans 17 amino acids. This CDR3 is CASSLGERRQLYNEQFF. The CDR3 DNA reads TGTGCCAGCAGCCTGGGAGAGCGGAGACAACTTTACAATGAGCAGTTCTTC.

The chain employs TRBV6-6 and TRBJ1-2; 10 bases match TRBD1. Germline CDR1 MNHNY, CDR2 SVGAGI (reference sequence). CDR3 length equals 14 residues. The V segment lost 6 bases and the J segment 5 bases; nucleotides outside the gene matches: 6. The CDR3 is CASRRGDRGYGYTF. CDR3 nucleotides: TGTGCCAGCAGGCGGGGGGACAGGGGTTATGGCTACACCTTC.

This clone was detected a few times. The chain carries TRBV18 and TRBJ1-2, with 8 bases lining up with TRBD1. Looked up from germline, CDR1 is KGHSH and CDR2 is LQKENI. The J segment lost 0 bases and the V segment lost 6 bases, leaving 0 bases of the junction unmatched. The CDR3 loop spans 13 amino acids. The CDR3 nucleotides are TGTGCCAGCTCGACAGGGGCTAACTATGGCTACACCTTC. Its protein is CASSTGANYGYTF.

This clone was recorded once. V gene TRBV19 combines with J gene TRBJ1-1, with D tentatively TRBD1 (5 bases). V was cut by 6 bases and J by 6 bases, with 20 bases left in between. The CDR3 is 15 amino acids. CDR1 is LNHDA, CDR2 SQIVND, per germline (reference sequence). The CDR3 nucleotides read TGTGCCAGTAGCGCGTCGGGAGAGGGGAGGTCTGAAGCTTTCTTT. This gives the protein CASSASGEGRSEAFF.

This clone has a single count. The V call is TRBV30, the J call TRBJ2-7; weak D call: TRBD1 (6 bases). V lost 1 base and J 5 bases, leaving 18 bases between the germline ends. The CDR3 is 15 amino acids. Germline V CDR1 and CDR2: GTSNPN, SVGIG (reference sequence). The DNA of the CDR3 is TGTGCCTGGAGTGGCCGGGACATCCGTTGGCACGAGCAGTACTTC. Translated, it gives CAWSGRDIRWHEQYF.

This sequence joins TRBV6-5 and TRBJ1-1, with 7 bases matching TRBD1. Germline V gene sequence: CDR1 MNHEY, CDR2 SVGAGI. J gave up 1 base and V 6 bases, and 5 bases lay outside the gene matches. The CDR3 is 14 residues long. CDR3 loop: CASRGTDPNTEAFF. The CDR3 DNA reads TGTGCCAGCAGAGGGACAGACCCGAACACTGAAGCTTTCTTT.

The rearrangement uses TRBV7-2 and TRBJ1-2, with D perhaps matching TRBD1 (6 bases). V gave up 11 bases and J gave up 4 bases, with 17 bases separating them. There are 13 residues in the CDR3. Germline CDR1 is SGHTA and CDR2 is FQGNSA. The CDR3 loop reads CADRGGNSYGYTF. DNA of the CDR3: TGTGCCGACCGAGGGGGAAATTCCTATGGCTACACCTTC. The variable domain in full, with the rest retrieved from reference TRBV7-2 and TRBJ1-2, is GAGVSQSPSNKVTEKGKDVELRCDPISGHTALYWYRQSLGQGLEFLIYFQGNSAPDKSGLPSDRFSAERTGGSVSTLTIQRTQQEDSAVYLCADRGGNSYGYTFGSGTRLTVV.

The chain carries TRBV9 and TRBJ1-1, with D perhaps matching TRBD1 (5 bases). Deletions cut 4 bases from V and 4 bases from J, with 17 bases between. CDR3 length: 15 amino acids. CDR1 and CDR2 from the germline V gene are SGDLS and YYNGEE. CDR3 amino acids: CASSPFGAGSTEAFF. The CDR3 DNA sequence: TGTGCCAGCAGCCCGTTTGGGGCAGGGAGCACTGAAGCTTTCTTT.

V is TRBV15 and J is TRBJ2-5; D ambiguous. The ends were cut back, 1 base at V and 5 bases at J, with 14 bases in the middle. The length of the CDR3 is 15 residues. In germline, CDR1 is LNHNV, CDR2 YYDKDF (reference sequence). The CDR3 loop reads CATSRALSLRETQYF. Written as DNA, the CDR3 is TGTGCCACCAGCAGAGCTTTAAGCTTACGGGAGACCCAGTACTTC. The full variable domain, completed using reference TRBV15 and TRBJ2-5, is DAMVIQNPRYQVTQFGKPVTLSCSQTLNHNVMYWYQQKSSQAPKLLFHYYDKDFNNEADTPDNFQSRRPNTSFCFLDIRSPGLGDTAMYLCATSRALSLRETQYFGPGTRLLVL.

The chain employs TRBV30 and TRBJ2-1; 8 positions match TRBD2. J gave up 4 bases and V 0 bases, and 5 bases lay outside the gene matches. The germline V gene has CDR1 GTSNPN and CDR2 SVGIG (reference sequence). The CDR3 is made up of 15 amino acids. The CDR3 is CAWSVDGGGYNEQFF. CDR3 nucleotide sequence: TGTGCCTGGAGTGTGGACGGGGGGGGTTACAATGAGCAGTTCTTC.

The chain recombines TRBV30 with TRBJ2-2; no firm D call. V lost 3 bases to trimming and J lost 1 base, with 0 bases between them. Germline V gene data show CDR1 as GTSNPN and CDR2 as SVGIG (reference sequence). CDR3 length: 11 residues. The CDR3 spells CAWRNTGELFF. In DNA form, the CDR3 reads TGTGCCTGGAGGAACACCGGGGAGCTGTTTTTT.

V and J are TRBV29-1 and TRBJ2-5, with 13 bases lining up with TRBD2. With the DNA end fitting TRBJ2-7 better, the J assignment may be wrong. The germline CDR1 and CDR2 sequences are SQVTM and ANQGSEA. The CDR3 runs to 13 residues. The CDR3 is CSVEGLAGYEQYF. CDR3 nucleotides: TGCAGCGTTGAGGGACTAGCGGGGTACGAGCAGTACTTC.

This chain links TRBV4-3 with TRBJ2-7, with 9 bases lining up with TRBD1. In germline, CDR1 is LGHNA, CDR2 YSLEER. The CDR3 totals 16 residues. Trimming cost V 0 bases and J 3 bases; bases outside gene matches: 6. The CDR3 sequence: CASSQDAGTGIYEQYF. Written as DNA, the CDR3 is TGCGCCAGCAGCCAAGACGCCGGGACAGGGATCTACGAGCAGTACTTC.